Listed below are T cell receptor beta chains from one sample, sequenced in a study of T cell repertoires in cytomegalovirus infection. TCRdb reprocessed the reads with MiXCR, giving one entry per CDR3 protein. The sample has some 180,000 distinct CDR3 sequences, nearly 9.5% seen once; the top ten hold about 4.2%. The sample taken for sequencing was PBMCs. These receptors were obtained from a human donor in good health (CMV status not recorded). Some clones in this sample may be carry-over from other donors' samples. CDR3s include the opening cysteine and the closing phenylalanine or tryptophan. A D gene is named only where the DNA matches it firmly. Size is omitted from some rows. Given values are once, few, many or a class for expanded clones.

CDR3 DNA: TGTGCCAGCAGTTCCGGGACAGCTAAACCCCTCCACTTT; CDR3 protein: CASSSGTAKPLHF; V gene: TRBV28; clone size: -; J gene: TRBJ1-6; D gene: TRBD1
CDR3 DNA: TGTGCCAGCAGCCATATGAGAGGGGACTATACGCAGTATTTT; CDR3 protein: CASSHMRGDYTQYF; V gene: TRBV11-2; clone size: many; J gene: TRBJ2-3; D gene: -
CDR3 DNA: TGCAGCGTTGGCCCCGGGACAGGGGGACACCTGAACACTGAAGCTTTCTTT; CDR3 protein: CSVGPGTGGHLNTEAFF; V gene: TRBV29-1; clone size: -; J gene: TRBJ1-1; D gene: TRBD1
CDR3 DNA: TGCAGTGCTACTGGGACTCTGAGTTCACCCCTCCACTTT; CDR3 protein: CSATGTLSSPLHF; V gene: TRBV20-1; clone size: many; J gene: TRBJ1-6; D gene: -
CDR3 DNA: TGTGCCAGCAACCGAAGGAGCTCACCTTGGGAGTTAGCCAAAAACATTCAGTACTTC; CDR3 protein: CASNRRSSPWELAKNIQYF; V gene: TRBV6-2/TRBV6-3; clone size: many; J gene: TRBJ2-4; D gene: -
CDR3 DNA: TGCGCCAGCAGCCCAGGGTCGGGTATACTCGTGAATGAGCAGTTCTTC; CDR3 protein: CASSPGSGILVNEQFF; V gene: TRBV5-1; clone size: many; J gene: TRBJ2-1; D gene: -
CDR3 DNA: TGCAGCGCACAGGGGTTCCCTGGAAACACCATATATTTT; CDR3 protein: CSAQGFPGNTIYF; V gene: TRBV29-1; clone size: many; J gene: TRBJ1-3; D gene: TRBD1
CDR3 DNA: TGTGCCAGCAGGGACGGCTTACGTTTCGCTGAAGCTTTCTTT; CDR3 protein: CASRDGLRFAEAFF; V gene: TRBV6-1; clone size: many; J gene: TRBJ1-1; D gene: -
CDR3 DNA: TGCAGCGTTGAAAGTCAGTGGGGGGACGGGCAGTACTTC; CDR3 protein: CSVESQWGDGQYF; V gene: TRBV29-1; clone size: -; J gene: TRBJ2-7; D gene: -
CDR3 DNA: TGTGCCAGTAGTATAGATGGAGGGACAGGGACTCCCTACGAGCAGTACTTC; CDR3 protein: CASSIDGGTGTPYEQYF; V gene: TRBV19; clone size: -; J gene: TRBJ2-7; D gene: TRBD1
CDR3 DNA: TGTGCCAGCAGCTCGGGGTGGCTGATCAACACTGAAGCTTTCTTT; CDR3 protein: CASSSGWLINTEAFF; V gene: TRBV5-6; clone size: few; J gene: TRBJ1-1; D gene: -
CDR3 DNA: TGTGCCAGCAGCCCCGACCGGGGAGGATTCACAGATACGCAGTATTTT; CDR3 protein: CASSPDRGGFTDTQYF; V gene: TRBV7-2; clone size: many; J gene: TRBJ2-3; D gene: -
CDR3 DNA: TGCAGTGCTAGGGAGGGGGACGATTCACCCCTCCACTTT; CDR3 protein: CSAREGDDSPLHF; V gene: TRBV20-1; clone size: few; J gene: TRBJ1-6; D gene: -
CDR3 DNA: TGTGCCAGCAGGCAAACGACAGGGTACTATGGCTACACCTTC; CDR3 protein: CASRQTTGYYGYTF; V gene: TRBV28; clone size: -; J gene: TRBJ1-2; D gene: TRBD1
CDR3 DNA: TGCAGTGCCATTCAAGGGCAGGGTATGTGGGAGCAGTACTTC; CDR3 protein: CSAIQGQGMWEQYF; V gene: TRBV20-1; clone size: -; J gene: TRBJ2-7; D gene: -
CDR3 DNA: TGTGCCAGCAGCTTAGGGGCAGTCCGCTCTGGAAACACCATATATTTT; CDR3 protein: CASSLGAVRSGNTIYF; V gene: TRBV7-2; clone size: -; J gene: TRBJ1-3; D gene: -
CDR3 DNA: TGTGCCAGCAGCCCCAGGGTAGCGGGCCTAAGCGGTAATGAAAAACTGTTTTTT; CDR3 protein: CASSPRVAGLSGNEKLFF; V gene: TRBV12-3/TRBV12-4; clone size: many; J gene: TRBJ1-4; D gene: -
CDR3 DNA: TGTGCCAGCAGTTTATTAGGGGGTGGGGGTCCGAACACTGAAGCTTTCTTT; CDR3 protein: CASSLLGGGGPNTEAFF; V gene: TRBV28; clone size: -; J gene: TRBJ1-1; D gene: -
CDR3 DNA: TGTGCCAGCAGTGACTTGACAGCCTCTAGAAACACCATATATTTT; CDR3 protein: CASSDLTASRNTIYF; V gene: TRBV28; clone size: -; J gene: TRBJ1-3; D gene: -
CDR3 DNA: TGTGCCAGCAGTTCCGGACCAAATACGCAGTATTTT; CDR3 protein: CASSSGPNTQYF; V gene: TRBV28; clone size: many; J gene: TRBJ2-3; D gene: -
CDR3 DNA: TGCAGTGCTAGCGTTGTGGGTTTCGACACTGAAGCTTTCTTT; CDR3 protein: CSASVVGFDTEAFF; V gene: TRBV20-1; clone size: -; J gene: TRBJ1-1; D gene: -
CDR3 DNA: TGTGCCACCAGCCTAGCGGGGGGGAGCACAGATACGCAGTATTTT; CDR3 protein: CATSLAGGSTDTQYF; V gene: TRBV15; clone size: many; J gene: TRBJ2-3; D gene: TRBD2
CDR3 DNA: TGTGCCAGCAGTTTATATAGTCAGGCTAACTATGGCTACACCTTC; CDR3 protein: CASSLYSQANYGYTF; V gene: TRBV28; clone size: many; J gene: TRBJ1-2; D gene: -
CDR3 DNA: TGTGCCAGCGGGCAGGAGATAAGCGAAAGCACAGATACGCAGTATTTT; CDR3 protein: CASGQEISESTDTQYF; V gene: TRBV27; clone size: few; J gene: TRBJ2-3; D gene: -
CDR3 DNA: TGTGCCAGCAGCCCTGGACAGGGGGGATTGACCACTGAAGCTTTCTTT; CDR3 protein: CASSPGQGGLTTEAFF; V gene: TRBV7-9; clone size: few; J gene: TRBJ1-1; D gene: TRBD1
CDR3 DNA: TGCAGTGCTAGTGCCCTATCCTACGAGCAGTACTTC; CDR3 protein: CSASALSYEQYF; V gene: TRBV20-1; clone size: -; J gene: TRBJ2-7; D gene: -
CDR3 DNA: TGTGCCAGCAAACCCGGTGGGATGGTAGTCCCAGATACGCAGTATTTT; CDR3 protein: CASKPGGMVVPDTQYF; V gene: TRBV5-4; clone size: many; J gene: TRBJ2-3; D gene: -
CDR3 DNA: TGCGCCAGCAGCTTGGGGGACACTTCCCCCGCTAACTATGGCTACACCTTC; CDR3 protein: CASSLGDTSPANYGYTF; V gene: TRBV5-1; clone size: -; J gene: TRBJ1-2; D gene: -
CDR3 DNA: TGTGCCAGCAGCACATTTTCAAAAGCTTTCTTT; CDR3 protein: CASSTFSKAFF; V gene: TRBV11-2; clone size: many; J gene: TRBJ1-1; D gene: -
CDR3 DNA: TGTGCCAGCAGCCGTCGGGAGTTATACAATGAGCAGTTCTTC; CDR3 protein: CASSRRELYNEQFF; V gene: TRBV27; clone size: many; J gene: TRBJ2-1; D gene: -
CDR3 DNA: TGTGCCAGCAGCGGGGACAGGAACACTGAAGCTTTCTTT; CDR3 protein: CASSGDRNTEAFF; V gene: TRBV7-9; clone size: many; J gene: TRBJ1-1; D gene: TRBD1
CDR3 DNA: TGTGCCAGCAGTTTAGGCCGACAGACGAACACTGAAGCTTTCTTT; CDR3 protein: CASSLGRQTNTEAFF; V gene: TRBV12-3/TRBV12-4; clone size: many; J gene: TRBJ1-1; D gene: -